The next 2 T cell receptor beta chains were all read from a single sample in a study of cytomegalovirus exposure and HLA in healthy donors. The study ran its PCR with 60 Vbeta and 13 Jbeta primers. Profiling relied on immunoSEQ multiplex PCR, and the TCRdb table lists in-frame clones only, not all of them. The repertoire holds some 140,000 clones, with around three quarters as singletons. Sequencing input: PBMCs. The receptors derive from a man aged 40-50 years in good health and CMV-seropositive.

V and J are TRBV10-1 and TRBJ1-3, with D unclear. Germline CDR1 WNHNN, CDR2 SYGVQD (reference sequence). CDR3 length equals 14 residues. Trimming shortened V by 5 bases and J by 4 bases, and 12 bases separated the two germline ends. The CDR3 loop reads CASSLTGEGNTIYF. The CDR3 region has the DNA TGCGCCAGCAGTCTAACCGGGGAAGGAAACACCATATATTTT.

J is TRBJ2-7 and V is TRBV19; 8 nucleotides agree with TRBD1. J lost 5 bases, V lost 6 bases, and 0 bases had no gene match. From germline, CDR1 is LNHDA and CDR2 SQIVND (reference sequence). This CDR3 region has 11 residues. In nucleotides, the CDR3 is TGTGCCAGTAGACAGGGGGACGAGCAGTACTTC. Amino acids: CASRQGDEQYF.